Following are 27 T cell receptor beta chains from one sample sequenced in a study of OX40 agonist ivuxolimab in advanced cancers. Using immunoSEQ multiplex PCR, the repertoire was profiled, and TCRdb retains in-frame clones only, with some absent. The data show under 100,000 clones, 70% to 90% seen once. The input for sequencing was CD4+ or CD8+ T cells sorted from blood, taken in a trial of the OX40 agonist ivuxolimab. Every receptor here comes from an adult with an advanced solid tumor such as melanoma, head and neck, liver or kidney cancer.

This chain uses TRBV30 with TRBJ2-5; D is uncertain. CDR1 and CDR2 from the germline V gene are GTSNPN and SVGIG (reference sequence). The CDR3 runs to 11 residues. V dropped 6 bases and J dropped 5 bases, with 10 bases sitting between them. The CDR3 nucleotides read TGTGCCTGTTCTATAAGGGAGACCCAGTACTTC. It encodes CACSIRETQYF.

This clone appeared a few times. V is TRBV2 and J is TRBJ2-7, with TRBD2 matching 13 bases. Per germline, CDR1 SNHLY and CDR2 FYNNEI. This CDR3 is 15 amino acids long. Trimming at V came to 8 bases and at J to 5 bases, leaving 9 bases not matched to a gene. CDR3 nucleotides: TGTGCCAGCGGATTAACTAGCGGGAGGGCCGACGAGCAGTACTTC. Translated: CASGLTSGRADEQYF.

The rearrangement joins TRBV19 to TRBJ1-1, with a tentative D call TRBD1 (6 bases). The germline V gene has CDR1 LNHDA and CDR2 SQIVND (reference sequence). The CDR3 consists of 14 residues. The V and J ends lost 4 bases and 4 bases respectively, with 13 bases between them. CDR3 protein: CASSKGGLGTEAFF. The CDR3 region has the DNA TGTGCCAGTAGTAAAGGGGGACTCGGCACTGAAGCTTTCTTT.

The rearrangement uses TRBV7-2 and TRBJ2-7; 7 nucleotides agree with TRBD2. V was pared by 4 bases and J by 3 bases, with 9 bases of the junction left unmatched. The CDR3 is made up of 15 amino acids. Germline V gene lookup returns CDR1 SGHTA and CDR2 FQGNSA. CDR3 in DNA: TGTGCCAGCAGCTCATATCGGACGGGGGGCTACGAGCAGTACTTC. It is translated as CASSSYRTGGYEQYF.

J is TRBJ1-1 and V is TRBV7-8; 8 nucleotides agree with TRBD1. Trimming cost V 3 bases and J 4 bases; bases outside gene matches: 1. The germline gives CDR1 SGHVS, CDR2 FQNEAQ. The CDR3 length is 13 residues. This chain's CDR3 is CASSFGQGTEAFF. In DNA, the CDR3 is TGTGCCAGCAGCTTCGGACAGGGCACTGAAGCTTTCTTT.

The chain joins TRBV21-1 to TRBJ1-1; the D call TRBD1 from the table was never checked on the DNA. TRBV21-1 constitutes a pseudogene. The CDR3 covers 13 residues. CDR3 amino acids: CASSKDRNTEAFF. For the CDR3, the DNA is TGTGCCAGCAGCAAAGACAGGAACACTGAAGCTTTCTTT.

Comments on this clone: Possible read error: a much larger clone is one base away. The identical CDR3 is also encoded by other nucleotide sequences in the sample. The chain joins TRBV14 to TRBJ1-1; D call uncertain. This CDR3 has 14 residues. The ends were cut back, 3 bases at V and 0 bases at J, with 8 bases in the middle. CDR1 and CDR2 from the germline V gene are SGHDN and FVKESK. As DNA, the CDR3 is TGTGCCAGCAGCCAGGCGGGGATGAACACTGAAGCTTTCTTT. The encoded protein is CASSQAGMNTEAFF.

The chain links TRBV6-1 to TRBJ2-7; D might be TRBD2 (7 bases). Looked up from germline, CDR1 is MNHNS and CDR2 is SASEGT. V lost 3 bases and J 7 bases, leaving 16 bases between the germline ends. The CDR3 spans 14 residues. This chain's CDR3 is CASSEVGGAREQYF. The CDR3 nucleotides are TGTGCCAGCAGTGAGGTGGGGGGGGCGAGGGAGCAGTACTTC.

The chain carries TRBV5-6 and TRBJ1-2; D perhaps matches TRBD1 (6 bases). This CDR3 has 14 residues. Trimming stripped 4 bases from V and 2 bases from J, with 12 bases between. Germline CDR1 and CDR2: SGHDT and YYEEEE. DNA of the CDR3: TGTGCCAGCAGCCAGGACAGTCGAAACTATGGCTACACCTTC. Residues: CASSQDSRNYGYTF.

The chain carries TRBV19 and TRBJ2-1; 9 bases align to TRBD2. CDR3 length equals 14 residues. V shed 4 bases, J shed 9 bases, and the junction held 7 bases outside the gene matches. Germline assignment: CDR1 LNHDA and CDR2 SQIVND (reference sequence). CDR3 region: CASSKVAGEVEQFF. The CDR3 bases are TGTGCCAGTAGTAAGGTAGCGGGAGAGGTTGAGCAGTTCTTC.

V usage is TRBV10-3 and J usage is TRBJ2-7, with TRBD1 as a possible D gene (6 bases). CDR3 length: 15 amino acids. The germline V and J ends were trimmed by 9 bases and 5 bases, with 23 bases remaining between them. Germline CDR1 is ENHRY and CDR2 is SYGVKD. DNA for the CDR3: TGTGCCATAGGGTCTTCAGGGGACCTCGTCCACGAGCAGTACTTC. This gives the protein CAIGSSGDLVHEQYF.

The chain combines TRBV7-3 with TRBJ2-1; D may be TRBD2 (5 bases). Trimming took off 1 base at V and 10 bases at J, with 11 bases between the two ends. CDR3 size: 13 residues. Germline V gene sequence: CDR1 SGHTA, CDR2 FQGTGA. CDR3 sequence (DNA): TGTGCCAGCAGCTTAAACTACGGGGAAGAGCAGTTCTTC. Translating it yields CASSLNYGEEQFF.

This rearrangement joins TRBV2 to TRBJ1-2; D ambiguous. Germline V lookup: CDR1 SNHLY, CDR2 FYNNEI. The CDR3 runs to 13 residues. V shed 8 bases and J shed 8 bases, with 18 bases lying between them. The CDR3 reads CASSTEVVEGYTF. Here the CDR3 DNA reads TGTGCCAGCTCAACGGAGGTGGTCGAGGGCTACACCTTC.

The chain recombines TRBV5-1 with TRBJ2-3, with TRBD1 matching over 7 bases. From germline, CDR1 is SGHRS and CDR2 YFSETQ. The CDR3 loop spans 14 amino acids. V lost 4 bases, J lost 5 bases, and 7 bases stayed unmatched. CDR3 nucleotide sequence: TGCGCCAGCAGCCAGAGGGGGCGAGTAGATACGCAGTATTTT. Translation: CASSQRGRVDTQYF.

This chain joins TRBV18 and TRBJ1-3; 9 nucleotides align to TRBD1. The CDR3 is 16 amino acids. V was pared by 5 bases and J by 4 bases, with 9 bases of the junction left unmatched. Germline CDR1 KGHSH, CDR2 LQKENI. CDR3 amino acids: CASSSGGQGGGNTIYF. The CDR3 DNA reads as TGTGCCAGCTCATCCGGGGGACAGGGAGGAGGAAACACCATATATTTT.

V usage is TRBV6-5 and J usage is TRBJ1-1; unclear D gene. CDR1 MNHEY and CDR2 SVGAGI come from the germline V gene. This CDR3 region has 14 residues. Trimming left V 6 bases short and J 3 bases short, with 14 bases between. The CDR3 bases are TGTGCCAGCAGCTACAAAGGAGGGTACACTGAAGCTTTCTTT. Translated, it gives CASSYKGGYTEAFF.

This sequence joins TRBV6-1 and TRBJ1-1; D not certain. Germline assignment: CDR1 MNHNS and CDR2 SASEGT. The CDR3 extends over 14 amino acids. With 7 bases removed from V and 0 bases from J, the gap between germline ends came to 12 bases. The CDR3, as DNA: TGTGCCAGCACCGTCGGCCCTGTGAACACTGAAGCTTTCTTT. Protein sequence: CASTVGPVNTEAFF.

The chain carries TRBV29-1 and TRBJ1-2; tentatively, D is TRBD1 (6 bases). V was trimmed by 4 bases and J by 8 bases, leaving 11 bases between them. The germline V gene encodes CDR1 SQVTM and CDR2 ANQGSEA. The CDR3 has 11 residues. The CDR3: CSVAEGGGYTF. The CDR3 nucleotides are TGCAGCGTTGCCGAGGGGGGAGGCTACACCTTC.

J is TRBJ1-2 and V is TRBV30, with TRBD1 identical over 7 bases. The CDR3 sequence is 14 residues long. V lost 3 bases, J lost 6 bases, and 10 bases stayed unmatched. Germline CDR1 reads GTSNPN; CDR2 reads SVGIG (reference sequence). CDR3 DNA sequence: TGTGCCTGGAGAACTTCAGGGGGATTGGATGGCTACACCTTC. Its translation is CAWRTSGGLDGYTF.

V gene TRBV7-3 combines with J gene TRBJ2-1; TRBD2 agrees at 12 bases. The CDR3 has 16 residues. Looked up from germline, CDR1 is SGHTA and CDR2 is FQGTGA. Unmatched junction bases numbered 6, after V lost 5 bases and J lost 4 bases. Here the CDR3 reads CASSPGLAGKYNEQFF. The CDR3 DNA follows: TGTGCCAGCAGCCCAGGACTAGCGGGAAAATACAATGAGCAGTTCTTC.

This clone was seen once. The chain employs TRBV2 and TRBJ2-7; TRBD1 or TRBD2 may be the D gene (5 bases each). The CDR3 has 14 amino acids. CDR1 and CDR2 from the germline V gene are SNHLY and FYNNEI. V was pared by 9 bases and J by 4 bases, with 19 bases between. The chain's CDR3 is CASNQWQGAYEQYF. The CDR3 DNA reads as TGTGCCAGTAATCAATGGCAGGGAGCTTACGAGCAGTACTTC.

J is TRBJ1-4 and V is TRBV9, with D unclear. Germline V gene sequence: CDR1 SGDLS, CDR2 YYNGEE. This CDR3 has 15 amino acids. The V gene lost 6 bases and the J gene lost 8 bases, with 20 bases spanning the gap. Here the CDR3 reads CASTRNLLSSEKLFF. The CDR3 DNA is TGTGCCAGCACCAGAAACCTACTGTCGAGCGAAAAACTGTTTTTT.

The rearrangement joins TRBV10-3 to TRBJ2-1, with a weak D call TRBD2 (7 bases). The V gene's germline CDR1 is ENHRY and CDR2 SYGVKD. Trimming cost V 3 bases and J 5 bases, with 17 bases left between them. The CDR3 sequence is 16 residues long. The CDR3 DNA reads as TGTGCCATCAGTGAAGGGGGGGGGCTAGCGAACAATGAGCAGTTCTTC. Amino acids: CAISEGGGLANNEQFF.

This rearrangement joins TRBV5-1 to TRBJ1-1; TRBD1 might be the D (6 bases). Trimming shortened V by 4 bases and J by 1 base, and 11 bases separated the two germline ends. The CDR3 contains 14 residues. Germline V CDR1 and CDR2: SGHRS, YFSETQ. CDR3 in amino acids: CASSPGQTNTEAFF. The CDR3 DNA sequence: TGCGCCAGCAGCCCCGGACAGACGAACACTGAAGCTTTCTTT.

The rearrangement links TRBV5-4 to TRBJ1-1, with D possibly being TRBD1 (6 bases). Trimming took 0 bases from V and 4 from J, leaving 25 bases between them. The V gene's germline CDR1 is SGHNT and CDR2 YYREEE (reference sequence). The CDR3 has 19 residues. DNA for the CDR3: TGTGCCAGCAGCTTGGGGGCACCGACATTCAACCAGGGGATCACTGAAGCTTTCTTT. Its protein product is CASSLGAPTFNQGITEAFF. The full variable domain, its missing parts supplied by reference TRBV5-4 and TRBJ1-1, is ETGVTQSPTHLIKTRGQQVTLRCSSQSGHNTVSWYQQALGQGPQFIFQYYREEENGRGNFPPRFSGLQFPNYSSELNVNALELDDSALYLCASSLGAPTFNQGITEAFFGQGTRLTVV.

This rearrangement joins TRBV5-4 to TRBJ1-6, with TRBD1 as a possible D gene (6 bases). This CDR3 region has 15 residues. V shed 1 base and J shed 8 bases, with 13 bases lying between them. In germline, CDR1 is SGHNT, CDR2 YYREEE (reference sequence). The CDR3 sequence is CASSLTDSGDSPLHF. The CDR3 region has the DNA TGTGCCAGCAGCTTGACGGACAGCGGAGATTCACCCCTCCACTTT.

J is TRBJ2-1 and V is TRBV2, with D possibly matching TRBD2 (5 bases). This CDR3 contains 14 residues. Trimming pared 8 bases from V and 7 bases from J, leaving 18 bases between. The germline V gene encodes CDR1 SNHLY and CDR2 FYNNEI. CDR3 sequence: CASLLALRENEQFF. For the CDR3, the DNA is TGTGCCAGCTTATTGGCTTTGAGGGAGAATGAGCAGTTCTTC.